These 22 T cell receptor beta chains share one sample of origin, sequenced in a study of CD8+CD57+ T cells in acquired aplastic anemia. Genomic DNA templated the TCR beta VDJ and CDR3 profiling. TCRdb fed the reads into MiXCR, producing one record per CDR3 protein. This sample has some 180,000 distinct CDR3 sequences, with about 47% found just once. What was sequenced was sorted CD4+, CD8+, or CD8+CD57+ T cells (not recorded which) from PBMCs. All receptors come from a human donor in good health.

This clonotype came up many times. In DNA, the CDR3 is TGCAGCGTCCAGGGAGACTCTGGAAACACCATATATTTT. This translates into CSVQGDSGNTIYF. J is TRBJ1-3 and V is TRBV29-1; the D gene is possibly TRBD1 (5 bases). The CDR3 loop spans 13 amino acids. Germline values: CDR1 SQVTM, CDR2 ANQGSEA. The germline V and J ends were trimmed by 6 bases and 0 bases, with 9 bases remaining between them.

V gene TRBV11-2 combines with J gene TRBJ2-3, with D perhaps TRBD2 (6 bases). This CDR3 spans 15 amino acids. V was clipped by 1 base and J by 4 bases, with 12 bases between them. Germline values: CDR1 SGHAT, CDR2 FQNNGV. CDR3 nucleotide sequence: TGTGCCAGCAGCTTAGTGGCGGGAAGGGCAGATACGCAGTATTTT. Encoded protein: CASSLVAGRADTQYF.

The gene calls are TRBV7-2 and TRBJ2-7; no clear D. CDR3 size: 12 residues. Germline values: CDR1 SGHTA, CDR2 FQGNSA. Trimming took 2 bases from V and 4 from J, leaving 6 bases between them. Written as DNA, the CDR3 is TGTGCCAGCAGCTTAATACCTTACGAGCAGTACTTC. It specifies CASSLIPYEQYF.

The V gene is TRBV19, the J gene TRBJ1-6; tentative D call: TRBD1 (5 bases). This CDR3 is built from 11 residues. The V gene lost 7 bases and the J gene lost 14 bases, with 12 bases spanning the gap. Germline V gene data show CDR1 as LNHDA and CDR2 as SQIVND (reference sequence). The CDR3 sequence is CASMEGITLHF. CDR3 coding DNA: TGTGCCAGTATGGAGGGGATCACCCTCCACTTT.

This clonotype was recorded at least ten times. The chain is built from TRBV9 and TRBJ2-5, with D tentatively TRBD2 (5 bases). Germline values: CDR1 SGDLS, CDR2 YYNGEE. Trimming removed 0 bases at V and 2 bases at J, with 8 bases between. The CDR3 sequence is 14 residues long. The CDR3 protein is CASSVDPGQETQYF. The CDR3 region has the DNA TGTGCCAGCAGCGTAGACCCGGGGCAAGAGACCCAGTACTTC.

The chain carries TRBV7-2 and TRBJ2-5; D is perhaps TRBD2 (5 bases). V was cut by 0 bases and J by 4 bases, with 15 bases left in between. CDR1 SGHTA and CDR2 FQGNSA come from the germline V gene. CDR3 length: 16 amino acids. The CDR3 region has the DNA TGTGCCAGCAGCTTAGCGTTGGCGGACTTAGGAGAGACCCAGTACTTC. It encodes CASSLALADLGETQYF.

As concerns this clonotype: This CDR3 is missing its conserved last phenylalanine or tryptophan, likely due to a read error. The chain links TRBV3-1 to TRBJ1-4, with D perhaps TRBD1 (6 bases). From germline, CDR1 is LGHDT and CDR2 YNNKEL (reference sequence). The CDR3 covers 13 residues. V dropped 6 bases and J dropped 5 bases, with 10 bases sitting between them. The CDR3 sequence: CASRRQENEKLFS. In DNA, the CDR3 is TGTGCCAGCAGACGACAGGAAAATGAAAAACTGTTTTCT.

This clonotype was seen more than once but under ten times. The V gene is TRBV6-2 or TRBV6-3, the J gene TRBJ1-1, with a possible D match to TRBD1 (5 bases). The CDR3 loop spans 14 amino acids. Germline-derived CDR1 and CDR2 are MNHEY and SVGEGT. Between the trimmed V and J ends, which lost 6 bases and 1 base, there was a span of 12 bases. CDR3 protein: CASRINTGNTEAFF. CDR3 coding DNA: TGTGCCAGCAGGATAAACACAGGGAACACTGAAGCTTTCTTT.

The genes are TRBV6-1 and TRBJ1-6; possible D gene TRBD1, 6 bases. V shed 3 bases and J shed 7 bases, with 7 bases lying between them. Germline CDR1 MNHNS, CDR2 SASEGT. CDR3 size: 13 residues. CDR3 protein: CASSDDRNSPLHF. The CDR3 region has the DNA TGTGCCAGCAGTGATGACAGGAATTCACCCCTCCACTTT.

This clonotype came up many times. This chain links TRBV7-9 with TRBJ2-1; TRBD2 is a possible D gene (6 bases). This CDR3 has 16 residues. Per the germline V gene, CDR1 is SEHNR and CDR2 is FQNEAQ (reference sequence). The V end was cut by 4 bases, the J end by 1 base, with 14 bases between. The CDR3 spells CASSSGAVRSYNEQFF. In nucleotides, the CDR3 is TGTGCCAGCAGCTCGGGAGCCGTGAGATCCTACAATGAGCAGTTCTTC.

The rearrangement links TRBV15 to TRBJ1-3, with unresolved D. The CDR3 contains 15 residues. The V end was cut by 5 bases, the J end by 3 bases, with 14 bases between. Germline CDR1 and CDR2: LNHNV and YYDKDF (reference sequence). The CDR3 spells CATSEQSQIGNTIYF. CDR3 nucleotides: TGTGCCACCAGCGAACAGAGTCAGATTGGAAACACCATATATTTT.

The J gene is TRBJ1-5, the V gene TRBV24-1; 10 bases fit TRBD1. The CDR3 sequence is 14 residues long. The J segment lost 11 bases and the V segment lost 7 bases, leaving 10 bases of the junction unmatched. CDR1 and CDR2 from the germline V gene are KGHDR and SFDVKD. The CDR3 here is CATRDGTGVMAQHF. Written as DNA, the CDR3 is TGTGCCACCAGGGACGGGACAGGGGTCATGGCCCAGCATTTT.

Turning to this clonotype: This may arise from a read error, as a much more abundant clone is one base away. The chain carries TRBV24-1 and TRBJ2-2, with D possibly being TRBD2 (5 bases). The CDR3 sequence is 15 residues long. Germline assignment: CDR1 KGHDR and CDR2 SFDVKD. This CDR3 reads CATSDPVLPAGELSF. As DNA, the CDR3 is TGTGCCACCAGTGATCCAGTCCTCCCGGCCGGGGAGCTGTCTTTT.

This chain connects TRBV20-1 to TRBJ2-2, with unresolved D. Trimming removed 2 bases at V and 4 bases at J, with 8 bases between. There are 13 residues in the CDR3. Germline CDR1 reads DFQATT; CDR2 reads SNEGSKA (reference sequence). For the CDR3, the DNA is TGCAGTGCTAGAAAAGACGTCACCGGGGAGCTGTTTTTT. Translating it yields CSARKDVTGELFF.

The rearrangement joins TRBV24-1 to TRBJ2-3, with D perhaps TRBD1 or TRBD2 (5 bases each). The ends were cut back, 3 bases at V and 2 bases at J, with 11 bases in the middle. CDR3 length: 15 amino acids. In germline, CDR1 is KGHDR, CDR2 SFDVKD. The chain's CDR3 is CATSDPGPVTDTQYF. For the CDR3, the DNA is TGTGCCACCAGTGATCCGGGACCAGTCACAGATACGCAGTATTTT.

V usage is TRBV2 and J usage is TRBJ1-6; TRBD1 aligns across 8 bases. Germline V gene data show CDR1 as SNHLY and CDR2 as FYNNEI. The CDR3 has 15 amino acids. Trimming cost V 4 bases and J 5 bases; bases outside gene matches: 4. CDR3 in DNA: TGTGCCAGCAGTGCCCGGGGACAGGATAATTCACCCCTCCACTTT. Protein: CASSARGQDNSPLHF.

At least ten counts were recorded for this clonotype. The V and J genes are TRBV15 and TRBJ2-2; 8 bases line up with TRBD1. Per the germline V gene, CDR1 is LNHNV and CDR2 is YYDKDF (reference sequence). V trimming: 0 bases; J trimming: 1 base; junction bases outside the gene matches: 7. The CDR3 length is 18 residues. This chain's CDR3 is CATSRDTAGTGNTGELFF. DNA for the CDR3: TGTGCCACCAGCAGAGATACGGCCGGGACAGGGAACACCGGGGAGCTGTTTTTT.

The chain employs TRBV29-1 and TRBJ1-2; 10 bases agree with TRBD1. V lost 6 bases, J lost 7 bases, and 5 bases stayed unmatched. CDR1 is SQVTM and CDR2 is ANQGSEA in the germline V gene. The CDR3 is 12 residues long. The CDR3 DNA follows: TGCAGCGTACCGGACAGGGGGGGTGGCTACACCTTC. It codes for CSVPDRGGGYTF.

This clonotype was observed a few times. The chain is built from TRBV7-2 and TRBJ1-4; unclear D gene. The V end was cut by 3 bases, the J end by 6 bases, with 14 bases between. Germline values: CDR1 SGHTA, CDR2 FQGNSA. This CDR3 has 15 amino acids. The CDR3 is CASSFSGFEYEKLFF. In DNA form, the CDR3 reads TGTGCCAGCAGCTTTTCGGGGTTCGAGTATGAAAAACTGTTTTTT.

V is TRBV28 and J is TRBJ1-5, with 9 positions matching TRBD1. Unmatched junction bases numbered 5, after V lost 2 bases and J lost 6 bases. Germline values: CDR1 MDHEN, CDR2 SYDVKM. There are 15 residues in the CDR3. The chain's CDR3 is CASSLTGGTGQPQHF. CDR3 sequence (DNA): TGTGCCAGCAGTTTAACAGGGGGCACGGGTCAGCCCCAGCATTTT.

This sequence joins TRBV7-8 and TRBJ2-3; 7 nucleotides line up with TRBD1. Germline V lookup: CDR1 SGHVS, CDR2 FQNEAQ. The CDR3 is 15 amino acids. Trimming took 2 bases from V and 0 from J; bases not matched to a gene: 2. DNA for the CDR3: TGTGCCAGCAGCTTACGGGACAGCAGCACAGATACGCAGTATTTT. It is translated as CASSLRDSSTDTQYF.

The J gene is TRBJ2-7, the V gene TRBV2, with D perhaps TRBD2 (7 bases). The CDR3 runs to 14 residues. V lost 5 bases and J 6 bases, leaving 17 bases between the germline ends. Germline loops: CDR1 SNHLY, CDR2 FYNNEI. The CDR3 nucleotides are TGTGCCAGCAGTCTAGGGGGGGCGATAGGCGAGCAGTACTTC. Protein: CASSLGGAIGEQYF.